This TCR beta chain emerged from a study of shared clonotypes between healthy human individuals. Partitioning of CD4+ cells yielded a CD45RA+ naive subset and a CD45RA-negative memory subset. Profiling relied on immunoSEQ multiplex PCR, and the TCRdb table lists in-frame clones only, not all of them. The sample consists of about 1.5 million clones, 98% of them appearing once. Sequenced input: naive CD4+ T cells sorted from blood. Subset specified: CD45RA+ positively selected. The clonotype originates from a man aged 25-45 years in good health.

The CDR3 region has the DNA TGTGCCAGTAGTTCAAGGACTAGCGGGAGAATTGAGCAGTTCTTC. Translating gives CASSSRTSGRIEQFF. This chain links TRBV19 with TRBJ2-1; 13 bases match TRBD2. With V trimmed by 5 bases and J by 9 bases, 7 bases remained unmatched. This CDR3 spans 15 amino acids. Per germline, CDR1 LNHDA and CDR2 SQIVND (reference sequence). Full variable domain (outside the CDR3, taken from reference TRBV19 and TRBJ2-1): DGGITQSPKYLFRKEGQNVTLSCEQNLNHDAMYWYRQDPGQGLRLIYYSQIVNDFQKGDIAEGYSVSREKKESFPLTVTSAQKNPTAFYLCASSSRTSGRIEQFFGPGTRLTVL.